This T cell receptor beta chain was documented in a study of blood T cell repertoires in COVID-19. Here immunoSEQ multiplex PCR was the method, and the copy in TCRdb shows in-frame clones only, minus some. The table lists fewer than 400,000 clones, roughly 85% of them singletons. Recruits, aged roughly 18 to 90 years, lived in 25 or so US areas. The sequencing input was PBMCs or T cells enriched from blood (not recorded which). The clonotype originates from a woman in her thirties who had been exposed to COVID-19.

The CDR3 loop is CASSIRTGGYNEQFF. The CDR3 DNA is TGTGCCAGTAGTATCCGGACAGGCGGCTACAATGAGCAGTTCTTC. The chain carries TRBV19 and TRBJ2-1; TRBD1 matches at 7 bases. Germline V gives CDR1 LNHDA, CDR2 SQIVND (reference sequence). The CDR3 has 15 amino acids. V dropped 3 bases and J dropped 3; count of bases not matched to a gene: 5.